This entry lists 14 T cell receptor beta chains sequenced from one sample in a study of CD8 T cells in ankylosing spondylitis. A single record per CDR3 protein comes from TCRdb applying MiXCR to the 5' RACE reads. This table holds 200,000 to 250,000 distinct CDR3 sequences, 9.5% to 12% found once. Sequenced material: blood, either unsorted or a sorted T cell fraction (not recorded which). Every receptor here comes from a male donor with ankylosing spondylitis or in good health (not recorded which).

In this sample, this clonotype turned up many times. The gene calls are TRBV29-1 and TRBJ2-1; D is uncertain. V lost 0 bases to trimming and J lost 2 bases, with 5 bases between them. Germline assignment: CDR1 SQVTM and CDR2 ANQGSEA. The CDR3 consists of 13 residues. CDR3 sequence: CSVEDSPYNEQFF. CDR3 DNA sequence: TGCAGCGTTGAAGACAGCCCCTACAATGAGCAGTTCTTC.

Ten or more counts support this clonotype. V usage is TRBV5-1 and J usage is TRBJ2-7; 10 positions agree with TRBD1. The junction had 1 base not matched to a gene; V was cut back by 3 bases and J by 7 bases. The CDR3 has 12 residues. CDR1 and CDR2 from the germline V gene are SGHRS and YFSETQ. The DNA of the CDR3 is TGCGCCAGCAGCTGGACAGGGGGTGAGCAGTACTTC. Its protein is CASSWTGGEQYF.

This clonotype has a count of ten or more. The chain links TRBV5-6 to TRBJ1-2; D unclear. Germline values: CDR1 SGHDT, CDR2 YYEEEE. V was trimmed by 4 bases and J by 3 bases, leaving 16 bases between them. The CDR3 spans 15 residues. The CDR3 nucleotides are TGTGCCAGCAGCCCAGACAAGCGCCGTTACTATGGCTACACCTTC. Protein: CASSPDKRRYYGYTF.

V and J are TRBV29-1 and TRBJ2-4; 11 nucleotides agree with TRBD1. Germline loops: CDR1 SQVTM, CDR2 ANQGSEA. V was clipped by 3 bases and J by 8 bases; unmatched bases: 9. The CDR3 contains 15 residues. The CDR3 region has the DNA TGCAGCGTTGATCGTACCGGGACAGGGGGTGACATTCAGTACTTC. Its protein product is CSVDRTGTGGDIQYF.

This clonotype was seen a handful of times. This chain connects TRBV18 to TRBJ1-3; no definite D call. CDR1 KGHSH and CDR2 LQKENI come from the germline V gene. This CDR3 spans 12 amino acids. The V end was cut by 6 bases, the J end by 4 bases, with 7 bases between. The CDR3 sequence: CASSAQGNTIYF. The CDR3 nucleotides are TGTGCCAGCTCGGCGCAGGGAAACACCATATATTTT. The variable domain in full, completed from reference TRBV18 and TRBJ1-3, reads NAGVMQNPRHLVRRRGQEARLRCSPMKGHSHVYWYRQLPEEGLKFMVYLQKENIIDESGMPKERFSAEFPKEGPSILRIQQVVRGDSAAYFCASSAQGNTIYFGEGSWLTVV.

The table lists this clonotype with many counts. The V and J genes are TRBV5-1 and TRBJ1-2, with TRBD1 as a possible D gene (6 bases). Trimming removed 2 bases from V and 6 bases from J, with 11 bases in between. The CDR3 runs to 13 residues. Germline lookup yields CDR1 SGHRS and CDR2 YFSETQ. CDR3 DNA sequence: TGCGCCAGCAGCTTCGCAGGGGCTGATGGCTACACCTTC. Its protein is CASSFAGADGYTF.

CDR3 protein: CATSSDLAGAGELFF. The CDR3 bases are TGTGCCACCAGCAGTGACCTAGCGGGAGCCGGGGAGCTGTTTTTT. The rearrangement joins TRBV15 to TRBJ2-2; 10 bases are shared with TRBD2. Germline V gene lookup returns CDR1 LNHNV and CDR2 YYDKDF (reference sequence). This CDR3 has 15 amino acids. The ends lost 3 bases at V and 6 bases at J; junction bases unmatched: 4. The whole variable domain, filled in from reference TRBV15 and TRBJ2-2, reads DAMVIQNPRYQVTQFGKPVTLSCSQTLNHNVMYWYQQKSSQAPKLLFHYYDKDFNNEADTPDNFQSRRPNTSFCFLDIRSPGLGDTAMYLCATSSDLAGAGELFFGEGSRLTVL.

The gene calls are TRBV7-2 and TRBJ2-3; 13 nucleotides line up with TRBD2. The CDR3 runs to 15 residues. Per the germline V gene, CDR1 is SGHTA and CDR2 is FQGNSA. J lost 4 bases, V lost 5 bases, and 3 bases had no gene match. The CDR3 region is CASSRTSGGPDTQYF. The CDR3 DNA sequence: TGTGCCAGCAGCAGGACTAGCGGGGGTCCAGATACGCAGTATTTT.

The rearrangement links TRBV7-7 to TRBJ2-1, with 12 bases fitting TRBD2. J was trimmed by 5 bases and V by 5 bases; bases with no gene match: 1. Germline values: CDR1 SSHAT, CDR2 FNYEAQ (reference sequence). This CDR3 has 14 amino acids. The CDR3 sequence: CASSPSGRDNEQFF. The CDR3 region has the DNA TGTGCCAGCAGCCCTAGCGGGAGGGACAATGAGCAGTTCTTC.

The chain has TRBV29-1 and TRBJ1-1, with 7 bases fitting TRBD1. Per the germline V gene, CDR1 is SQVTM and CDR2 is ANQGSEA. The CDR3 has 13 residues. V shed 4 bases, J shed 4 bases, and the junction held 6 bases outside the gene matches. The CDR3 DNA reads TGCAGCGTTGCCCCTGACAGGGTCACTGAAGCTTTCTTT. Amino acids: CSVAPDRVTEAFF.

This clonotype was picked up a small number of times. The rearrangement uses TRBV5-1 and TRBJ2-5; 8 nucleotides agree with TRBD2. After removal of 7 bases from V and 1 base from J, the junction contained 9 bases not matched to a gene. This CDR3 spans 15 amino acids. The germline V gene has CDR1 SGHRS and CDR2 YFSETQ. The DNA for the CDR3 is TGCGCCAGCCGAAGATCCGGGACTAGCCAAGAGACCCAGTACTTC. Translating it yields CASRRSGTSQETQYF.

This sequence joins TRBV9 and TRBJ2-4; perhaps TRBD2 as D (6 bases). V was shortened by 3 bases and J by 9 bases, with 16 bases between the two germline ends. Germline CDR1 SGDLS, CDR2 YYNGEE. This CDR3 spans 14 amino acids. Written as DNA, the CDR3 is TGTGCCAGCAGCGCCTCCGGGACTCAAACCATTCAGTACTTC. Translation gives CASSASGTQTIQYF.

The sample holds a few counts of this clonotype. The chain joins TRBV2 to TRBJ2-5; the D gene is possibly TRBD1 (5 bases). Per the germline V gene, CDR1 is SNHLY and CDR2 is FYNNEI. V was shortened by 9 bases and J by 1 base, with 12 bases between the two germline ends. The CDR3 is 13 amino acids. The CDR3: CARGVTGQETQYF. The CDR3, as DNA: TGTGCCAGAGGGGTGACGGGCCAAGAGACCCAGTACTTC. Looking up the rest from reference TRBV2 and TRBJ2-5 gives the full variable domain: EPEVTQTPSHQVTQMGQEVILRCVPISNHLYFYWYRQILGQKVEFLVSFYNNEISEKSEIFDDQFSVERPDGSNFTLKIRSTKLEDSAMYFCARGVTGQETQYFGPGTRLLVL.

This clonotype came up many times. The chain employs TRBV7-8 and TRBJ2-1; D unresolved. Trimming stripped 3 bases from V and 6 bases from J, with 9 bases between. The CDR3 extends over 13 amino acids. Looked up from germline, CDR1 is SGHVS and CDR2 is FQNEAQ. CDR3 sequence (DNA): TGTGCCAGCAGCTTCCGAGTGGGCAATGAGCAGTTCTTC. Residues: CASSFRVGNEQFF.